Listed here are 31 T cell receptor beta chains from one sample, sequenced in a study of blood T cell repertoires in COVID-19. Clones were read by immunoSEQ multiplex PCR, and TCRdb kept only the in-frame ones, dropping some. The sample lists over 100,000 clones, 85% to 90% occurring once. The specimen sequenced was peripheral blood. The receptors were sampled from a human donor in a cohort sampled during active COVID-19.

V is TRBV7-9 and J is TRBJ2-1, with D possibly being TRBD2 (6 bases). From germline, CDR1 is SEHNR and CDR2 FQNEAQ (reference sequence). The length of the CDR3 is 17 residues. V lost 6 bases and J lost 5, with 23 bases in between. The CDR3 DNA reads as TGTGCCAGCAGTCGTAGCGGAAGAGGGGAGTCGGACAATGAGCAGTTCTTC. It is translated as CASSRSGRGESDNEQFF.

In this sample, this clone turned up once. J is TRBJ2-1 and V is TRBV15; unclear D gene. The CDR3 totals 14 residues. The germline V gene has CDR1 LNHNV and CDR2 YYDKDF (reference sequence). Trimming left V 1 base short and J 5 bases short, with 9 bases between. The CDR3 here is CATSRAQYDNEQFF. Here the CDR3 DNA reads TGTGCCACCAGCAGAGCACAGTACGACAATGAGCAGTTCTTC.

The CDR3 reads CASSSRDRVYGYTF. CDR3 nucleotide sequence: TGTGCCAGCAGTTCCCGGGACAGGGTCTATGGCTACACCTTC. This chain connects TRBV6-5 to TRBJ1-2; 9 bases agree with TRBD1. Unmatched junction bases numbered 4, after V lost 4 bases and J lost 4 bases. This CDR3 has 14 amino acids. Germline CDR1 and CDR2: MNHEY and SVGAGI.

The chain is built from TRBV19 and TRBJ2-1, with D perhaps matching TRBD2 (7 bases). The V and J ends lost 6 bases and 4 bases respectively, with 16 bases between them. Germline CDR1 and CDR2: LNHDA and SQIVND (reference sequence). This CDR3 is built from 15 residues. CDR3 region: CASRGGLAVYNEQFF. The CDR3 DNA reads TGTGCCAGTAGGGGGGGGCTAGCGGTGTACAATGAGCAGTTCTTC.

V usage is TRBV10-3 and J usage is TRBJ2-1; 7 nucleotides match TRBD1. With V trimmed by 3 bases and J by 7 bases, 0 bases remained unmatched. Per germline, CDR1 ENHRY and CDR2 SYGVKD. The CDR3 extends over 12 amino acids. Here the CDR3 DNA reads TGTGCCATCAGTGAACAGGGGAATGAGCAGTTCTTC. Protein sequence: CAISEQGNEQFF.

The chain carries TRBV6-1 and TRBJ2-2, with D unresolved. The CDR3 has 12 amino acids. Germline V gives CDR1 MNHNS, CDR2 SASEGT. Trimming took 3 bases from V and 8 from J, leaving 7 bases between them. The CDR3 sequence: CASSDGWGELFF. CDR3 DNA: TGTGCCAGCAGTGACGGGTGGGGGGAGCTGTTTTTT.

The chain couples TRBV19 to TRBJ2-7; D uncertain. The length of the CDR3 is 12 residues. Trimming cost V 6 bases and J 0 bases, with 6 bases left between them. Germline V gene data show CDR1 as LNHDA and CDR2 as SQIVND (reference sequence). The CDR3 sequence is CASRGSSYEQYF. The DNA for the CDR3 is TGTGCCAGTAGGGGCAGCTCCTACGAGCAGTACTTC.

The chain carries TRBV4-1 and TRBJ2-3, with D perhaps matching TRBD1 (5 bases). Trimming took 6 bases from V and 0 from J, leaving 19 bases between them. The CDR3 is made up of 17 amino acids. Germline CDR1 MGHRA, CDR2 YSYEKL. The CDR3 DNA sequence: TGCGCCAGCAGACACCCCGACAGCCCCGTTAGCACAGATACGCAGTATTTT. Its translation: CASRHPDSPVSTDTQYF.

This clone showed up just once. The chain recombines TRBV6-6 with TRBJ1-3; D not resolved. Germline CDR1 is MNHNY and CDR2 is SVGAGI (reference sequence). V lost 5 bases, J lost 2 bases, and 13 bases lay in between. CDR3 length: 15 amino acids. For the CDR3, the DNA is TGTGCCAGCAGTCCCCTCAAATCTACTGGAAACACCATATATTTT. Its translation is CASSPLKSTGNTIYF.

This clone has a single count. V gene TRBV5-4 combines with J gene TRBJ1-5; 7 nucleotides agree with TRBD1. Germline V gene sequence: CDR1 SGHNT, CDR2 YYREEE (reference sequence). V shed 4 bases, J shed 3 bases, and the junction held 7 bases outside the gene matches. This CDR3 is built from 15 residues. For the CDR3, the DNA is TGTGCCAGCAGCCTAGGGGGCGCGGACAATCAGCCCCAGCATTTT. Its translation: CASSLGGADNQPQHF.

The gene calls are TRBV11-2 and TRBJ1-1; D might be TRBD1 (5 bases). V was shortened by 2 bases and J by 3 bases, with 10 bases between the two germline ends. The CDR3 loop spans 14 amino acids. CDR1 SGHAT and CDR2 FQNNGV come from the germline V gene. CDR3 sequence reads: CASSLWGRDTEAFF. The CDR3 DNA is TGTGCCAGCAGCTTATGGGGCAGGGACACTGAAGCTTTCTTT.

As regards this clone: Its ends do not fully match the called genes, so a read error is possible. The chain uses TRBV6-1 and TRBJ2-1; tentative D call: TRBD2 (6 bases). The germline gives CDR1 MNHNS, CDR2 SASEGT. CDR3 length: 16 amino acids. CDR3 coding DNA: TGTGCCAGCAGCGAAGGGCCATTAGGAGGGTACAATGAGCAGTTCTTC. Amino acid sequence: CASSEGPLGGYNEQFF.

Notes on this clone: Relative to the germline gene, one junction end is altered; a read error may explain this. V and J are TRBV28 and TRBJ1-3, with 7 bases identical to TRBD1. This CDR3 has 12 amino acids. Germline V gene data show CDR1 as MDHEN and CDR2 as SYDVKM. As DNA, the CDR3 is TGTGCCAGCAGCACACTACAGGGGCGGTCTTTTTTT. It translates to CASSTLQGRSFF. Full variable domain (remainder filled in from reference TRBV28 and TRBJ1-3): DVKVTQSSRYLVKRTGEKVFLECVQDMDHENMFWYRQDPGLGLRLIYFSYDVKMKEKGDIPEGYSVSREKKERFSLILESASTNQTSMYLCASSTLQGRSFFGEGSWLTVV.

The chain links TRBV28 to TRBJ1-1; possible D gene TRBD1, 5 bases. This CDR3 region has 14 residues. CDR1 is MDHEN, CDR2 SYDVKM, per germline. Trimming shortened V by 6 bases and J by 2 bases, and 13 bases separated the two germline ends. The chain's CDR3 is CASRERQINTEAFF. The CDR3 DNA follows: TGTGCCAGCAGAGAACGACAGATAAACACTGAAGCTTTCTTT.

The chain employs TRBV7-9 and TRBJ2-7; 10 nucleotides agree with TRBD2. There are 19 residues in the CDR3. The J segment lost 3 bases and the V segment lost 4 bases, leaving 18 bases of the junction unmatched. Looked up from germline, CDR1 is SEHNR and CDR2 is FQNEAQ (reference sequence). Here the CDR3 DNA reads TGTGCCAGCAGCTCCACCCTACCAGGGGCTAGCGGGGGACTCTACGAGCAGTACTTC. The encoded protein is CASSSTLPGASGGLYEQYF.

The V and J genes are TRBV5-1 and TRBJ1-6, with TRBD1 identical over 7 bases. CDR3 length equals 14 residues. CDR1 is SGHRS, CDR2 YFSETQ, per germline. The V gene end was trimmed by 7 bases and the J gene end by 9 bases; junction bases not matched to a gene: 10. DNA of the CDR3: TGCGCCAGCGGAGAACAGGGGATGGGTTCACCCCTCCACTTT. As protein: CASGEQGMGSPLHF.

V and J are TRBV7-9 and TRBJ2-7, with 8 bases matching TRBD2. The V segment lost 2 bases and the J segment 3 bases; nucleotides outside the gene matches: 12. CDR1 SEHNR and CDR2 FQNEAQ come from the germline V gene (reference sequence). CDR3 length: 17 amino acids. As DNA, the CDR3 is TGTGCCAGCAGCTTAAATAGCGGGAACGCAAGAAACTACGAGCAGTACTTC. Protein product: CASSLNSGNARNYEQYF.

This rearrangement joins TRBV6-4 to TRBJ2-3; TRBD1 might be the D (5 bases). Trimming removed 3 bases at V and 0 bases at J, with 13 bases between. The germline CDR1 and CDR2 sequences are MRHNA and SNTAGT. The CDR3 has 16 residues. CDR3 in amino acids: CASSEGAGFSTDTQYF. CDR3 bases: TGTGCCAGCAGTGAAGGAGCAGGGTTCAGCACAGATACGCAGTATTTT.

V usage is TRBV25-1 and J usage is TRBJ2-1; the match to TRBD2 covers 11 bases. The germline V gene encodes CDR1 MGHDK and CDR2 SYGVNS. J was trimmed by 9 bases and V by 4 bases; bases with no gene match: 8. This CDR3 is built from 15 residues. The CDR3 DNA sequence: TGTGCCAGCAGTGTAGCGGGAGGGCTGGGTTTTGAGCAGTTCTTC. Encoded protein: CASSVAGGLGFEQFF.

This chain uses TRBV5-1 with TRBJ1-1; 8 positions match TRBD1. CDR3 length equals 14 residues. Germline V gene sequence: CDR1 SGHRS, CDR2 YFSETQ. Germline trimming cut 3 bases from V and 4 bases from J; bases unmatched to any gene: 5. For the CDR3, the DNA is TGCGCCAGCAGCTCGGAACAGGGGGGCACTGAAGCTTTCTTT. This encodes CASSSEQGGTEAFF.

The chain uses TRBV6-1 and TRBJ2-7; D gene unclear. Germline CDR1 and CDR2: MNHNS and SASEGT. This CDR3 is built from 14 residues. Between the trimmed V and J ends, which lost 2 bases and 0 bases, there was a span of 8 bases. The CDR3 coding sequence is TGTGCCAGCAGTGAATCTGTCAGCTCCTACGAGCAGTACTTC. It translates to CASSESVSSYEQYF.

The table lists this clone with a count of one. V is TRBV12-5 and J is TRBJ2-7; weak D call: TRBD1 (5 bases). The germline gives CDR1 LGHNT, CDR2 FRNRAP. The CDR3 runs to 13 residues. V lost 7 bases to trimming and J lost 0 bases, with 10 bases between them. CDR3 nucleotides: TGTGCTAGTGACCTCGACAGCTCCTACGAGCAGTACTTC. Its protein is CASDLDSSYEQYF. Variable domain in full (rest from reference TRBV12-5 and TRBJ2-7): DARVTQTPRHKVTEMGQEVTMRCQPILGHNTVFWYRQTMMQGLELLAYFRNRAPLDDSGMPKDRFSAEMPDATLATLKIQPSEPRDSAVYFCASDLDSSYEQYFGPGTRLTVT.

This rearrangement joins TRBV9 to TRBJ2-5, with D perhaps matching TRBD1 (6 bases). Germline V gene lookup returns CDR1 SGDLS and CDR2 YYNGEE. The germline V and J ends were trimmed by 0 bases and 5 bases, with 8 bases remaining between them. The CDR3 has 13 residues. This chain's CDR3 is CASSVDRAETQYF. For the CDR3, the DNA is TGTGCCAGCAGCGTAGACAGGGCTGAGACCCAGTACTTC.

The genes are TRBV6-1 and TRBJ2-7; D not resolved. Germline values: CDR1 MNHNS, CDR2 SASEGT. The CDR3 runs to 14 residues. V was pared by 2 bases and J by 6 bases, with 14 bases between. CDR3 region: CASSESLWSTEQYF. CDR3 nucleotides: TGTGCCAGCAGTGAAAGCTTGTGGAGTACCGAGCAGTACTTC.

The V call is TRBV18, the J call TRBJ2-1; 7 bases line up with TRBD2. The CDR3 covers 17 residues. J was trimmed by 0 bases and V by 3 bases; bases with no gene match: 8. Looked up from germline, CDR1 is KGHSH and CDR2 is LQKENI. Here the CDR3 DNA reads TGTGCCAGCTCACCCTTTTCGAGGACTAGCTCCTACAATGAGCAGTTCTTC. It is translated as CASSPFSRTSSYNEQFF. The full variable domain, with the rest looked up from reference TRBV18 and TRBJ2-1, is NAGVMQNPRHLVRRRGQEARLRCSPMKGHSHVYWYRQLPEEGLKFMVYLQKENIIDESGMPKERFSAEFPKEGPSILRIQQVVRGDSAAYFCASSPFSRTSSYNEQFFGPGTRLTVL.

This chain connects TRBV24-1 to TRBJ2-5; D might be TRBD1 (5 bases). The germline CDR1 and CDR2 sequences are KGHDR and SFDVKD. Trimming stripped 5 bases from V and 4 bases from J, with 13 bases between. The CDR3 covers 14 residues. As DNA, the CDR3 is TGTGCCACCAGTGGTGGGGCAGCTATAGAGACCCAGTACTTC. Translation gives CATSGGAAIETQYF.

The J gene is TRBJ1-6, the V gene TRBV10-3; 7 bases fit TRBD1. The J segment lost 5 bases and the V segment lost 5 bases, leaving 6 bases of the junction unmatched. CDR1 and CDR2 (germline): ENHRY, SYGVKD. The CDR3 length is 15 residues. The CDR3: CAISTGQADNSPLHF. Here the CDR3 DNA reads TGTGCCATCAGTACCGGACAGGCCGATAATTCACCCCTCCACTTT.

V usage is TRBV5-4 and J usage is TRBJ1-2; 9 bases agree with TRBD1. There are 14 residues in the CDR3. V shed 4 bases, J shed 4 bases, and the junction held 5 bases outside the gene matches. Germline loops: CDR1 SGHNT, CDR2 YYREEE (reference sequence). This CDR3 reads CASSIPTGGYGYTF. In DNA form, the CDR3 reads TGTGCCAGCAGCATTCCGACAGGGGGCTATGGCTACACCTTC.

This chain connects TRBV5-4 to TRBJ2-5; 10 nucleotides agree with TRBD1. This CDR3 has 15 residues. V gave up 3 bases and J gave up 3 bases; unmatched junction bases: 5. Germline CDR1 SGHNT, CDR2 YYREEE (reference sequence). CDR3: CASSSTGGEEETQYF. The CDR3 DNA reads as TGTGCCAGCAGCTCGACAGGGGGCGAGGAAGAGACCCAGTACTTC.

The chain employs TRBV6-5 and TRBJ1-2, with D maybe TRBD1 (5 bases). CDR3 length equals 15 residues. V dropped 2 bases and J dropped 4 bases, with 14 bases sitting between them. Per germline, CDR1 MNHEY and CDR2 SVGAGI. In nucleotides, the CDR3 is TGTGCCAGCAGTTACGTTAAGTGGGGGGGCTATGGCTACACCTTC. Amino acid sequence: CASSYVKWGGYGYTF.

The V call is TRBV11-3, the J call TRBJ2-1, with 11 bases fitting TRBD1. CDR1 and CDR2 (germline): SGHNT, YENEEA. Germline trimming cut 5 bases from V and 8 bases from J; bases unmatched to any gene: 8. The CDR3 runs 15 residues. CDR3 amino acids: CASSKGQGVIDEQFF. The CDR3 DNA sequence: TGTGCCAGCAGCAAGGGACAGGGGGTGATCGATGAGCAGTTCTTC.